The clone carrying this T cell receptor beta chain has just a few counts. Its target is not known. This sample was included in a study of early T cells in non-severe SARS-CoV-2 infection. About the study: Sequencing was performed on bulk RNA from unsorted whole blood, leaving chains unpaired.

Unique molecular identifiers tagged individual cDNA molecules. TCRdb recomputed calls from the 5' RACE reads with MiXCR, one row per CDR3 protein. Among 45,000 to 70,000 distinct CDR3 sequences, roughly 8% were seen once, and the ten largest hold about 10%. Findings and limits, study-wide: The matching step, a VDJdb search, favored anti-spike CD8 responses and missed private and CD4 specificities.

CDR1 is SGHAT, CDR2 FQDESV, per germline (reference sequence). The CDR3 totals 16 residues. With 7 bases removed from V and 0 bases from J, the gap between germline ends came to 16 bases. Specimen: whole blood, collected at baseline. The TCR comes from an adult who was a healthcare worker with PCR-confirmed SARS-CoV-2 infection or an uninfected control (not recorded which). The chain employs TRBV11-1 and TRBJ2-1; possibly TRBD2 for D (7 bases). The CDR3 region has the DNA TGTGCCAGCACCGCAGGGAGGGGGAGCTCCTACAATGAGCAGTTCTTC. Translated, it gives CASTAGRGSSYNEQFF.